Listed below are T cell receptor beta chains from one sample, sequenced in a study of STAT3 mutations in large granular lymphocyte leukemia. Profiled with immunoSEQ multiplex PCR; TCRdb holds only in-frame clones, not every one. The sample holds over 10,000 clones, over 70% seen once. The specimen was peripheral blood mononuclear cells. These receptors were collected from a man in his sixties with T-cell large granular lymphocyte leukemia. Some clones in this sample may be carry-over from other donors' samples. Both conserved end residues are part of each CDR3. The D gene is left open where the match is weak. Clone size is stated in some rows and not others, as once, few, many or a class when expanded.

V gene: TRBV29-1; J gene: TRBJ2-5; clone size: NA; D gene: TRBD1; CDR3 DNA: TGCAGCACCCGACAGGGGGGGTCGGAGACCCAGTACTTC; CDR3 protein: CSTRQGGSETQYF
V gene: TRBV4-2; J gene: TRBJ2-7; clone size: NA; D gene: NA; CDR3 DNA: TGTGCCAGCAGCCAAGATTCGGGGGCTCCCTACGAGCAGTACTTC; CDR3 protein: CASSQDSGAPYEQYF
V gene: TRBV11-2; J gene: TRBJ2-7; clone size: NA; D gene: NA; CDR3 DNA: TGTGCCAGCAGCTTAGCAGGGCAGGGGATCGACGAGCAGTACTTC; CDR3 protein: CASSLAGQGIDEQYF
V gene: TRBV9; J gene: TRBJ2-3; clone size: few; D gene: TRBD2; CDR3 DNA: TGTGCCAGCAGCGTAGGGGCTAGCGGTGATACGCAGTATTTT; CDR3 protein: CASSVGASGDTQYF
V gene: TRBV7-2; J gene: TRBJ1-5; clone size: NA; D gene: NA; CDR3 DNA: TGTGCCAGCAGCTTAGGACTCAATAATCAGCCCCAGCATTTT; CDR3 protein: CASSLGLNNQPQHF
V gene: TRBV18; J gene: TRBJ2-1; clone size: once; D gene: TRBD1; CDR3 DNA: TGTGCCAGCTCACGGACGGGACAGGGAAGATCCAATGAGCAGTTCTTC; CDR3 protein: CASSRTGQGRSNEQFF
V gene: TRBV5-1; J gene: TRBJ1-3; clone size: NA; D gene: NA; CDR3 DNA: TGCGCCAGCAGCTTAGGGGTTATAGGAAACACCATATATTTT; CDR3 protein: CASSLGVIGNTIYF
V gene: TRBV4-3; J gene: TRBJ1-4; clone size: NA; D gene: NA; CDR3 DNA: TGCGCCAGCAGCCAAGATTTGCAGGGGTCGACTAATGAAAAACTGTTTTTT; CDR3 protein: CASSQDLQGSTNEKLFF
V gene: TRBV19; J gene: TRBJ2-7; clone size: NA; D gene: NA; CDR3 DNA: TGTGCCAGTAGTCCTAGGGGGTCCCCGGGGGAGCAGTACTTC; CDR3 protein: CASSPRGSPGEQYF
V gene: TRBV5-1; J gene: TRBJ2-7; clone size: NA; D gene: TRBD1; CDR3 DNA: TGCGCCAGCAGCGGCGACAGGGGACCCTACGAGCAGTACTTC; CDR3 protein: CASSGDRGPYEQYF
V gene: TRBV12-5; J gene: TRBJ2-7; clone size: NA; D gene: TRBD2; CDR3 DNA: TGTGCTAGTGGCCATGCTGGCGGGGGCGAGCAGTACTTC; CDR3 protein: CASGHAGGGEQYF
V gene: TRBV4-2; J gene: TRBJ1-2; clone size: few; D gene: NA; CDR3 DNA: TGTGCCAGCAGCCAAGATGCCTATGGCTACACCTTC; CDR3 protein: CASSQDAYGYTF
V gene: TRBV7-9; J gene: TRBJ2-1; clone size: once; D gene: TRBD2; CDR3 DNA: TGTGCCAGCAGCGACCGACTAGCGGGACACAATGAGCAGTTCTTC; CDR3 protein: CASSDRLAGHNEQFF
V gene: TRBV27; J gene: TRBJ2-7; clone size: NA; D gene: NA; CDR3 DNA: TGTGCCAGCAGTTTTAGCGAGGAAGGCTACGAGCAGTACTTC; CDR3 protein: CASSFSEEGYEQYF
V gene: TRBV5-6; J gene: TRBJ1-2; clone size: NA; D gene: NA; CDR3 DNA: TGTGCCAGCGTCCCGGTAGGACAGCCCTATGGCTACACCTTC; CDR3 protein: CASVPVGQPYGYTF
V gene: TRBV5-1; J gene: TRBJ1-2; clone size: NA; D gene: NA; CDR3 DNA: TGCGCCAGCAGCTTAGGGGGGGATGATGGCTACACCTTC; CDR3 protein: CASSLGGDDGYTF
V gene: TRBV5-1; J gene: TRBJ2-5; clone size: NA; D gene: NA; CDR3 DNA: TGCGCCAGCAGCCCCCCGGGAGAGACCCAGTACTTC; CDR3 protein: CASSPPGETQYF
V gene: TRBV9; J gene: TRBJ2-2; clone size: few; D gene: NA; CDR3 DNA: TGTGCCAGCAGCGGTAGCCCCAACACCGGGGAGCTGTTTTTT; CDR3 protein: CASSGSPNTGELFF
V gene: TRBV6-1; J gene: TRBJ1-1; clone size: NA; D gene: NA; CDR3 DNA: TGTGCCAGCAGTGAATCCAGGAGGGAAGCTTTCTTT; CDR3 protein: CASSESRREAFF
V gene: TRBV6-1; J gene: TRBJ2-1; clone size: medium-sized; D gene: TRBD2; CDR3 DNA: TGTGCCAGCAGTGACGTTGCGGGAGGCTCCTACAATGAGCAGTTCTTC; CDR3 protein: CASSDVAGGSYNEQFF
V gene: TRBV11-2; J gene: TRBJ2-5; clone size: NA; D gene: NA; CDR3 DNA: TGTGCCAGCAGCCCGTACAGCTCCCCTAAAGAGACCCAGTACTTC; CDR3 protein: CASSPYSSPKETQYF
V gene: TRBV6-6; J gene: TRBJ2-7; clone size: NA; D gene: NA; CDR3 DNA: TGTGCTAGTGGGGGGTCCTACGAGCAGTACTTC; CDR3 protein: CASGGSYEQYF
V gene: TRBV28; J gene: TRBJ1-2; clone size: NA; D gene: NA; CDR3 DNA: TGTGCCAGCAGTTCCCAAAGAGGGCCAGAGTATGGCTACACCTTC; CDR3 protein: CASSSQRGPEYGYTF
V gene: TRBV6-6; J gene: TRBJ2-3; clone size: NA; D gene: NA; CDR3 DNA: TGTGCCATCTCTACGAGGGGGAGGGAGTCAGATACGCAGTATTTT; CDR3 protein: CAISTRGRESDTQYF
V gene: TRBV27; J gene: TRBJ2-1; clone size: NA; D gene: TRBD2; CDR3 DNA: TGTGCCAGCAGCCCCTTGACCAGCGGGAGATACAATGAGCAGTTCTTC; CDR3 protein: CASSPLTSGRYNEQFF
V gene: TRBV5-1; J gene: TRBJ2-1; clone size: NA; D gene: TRBD2; CDR3 DNA: TGCGCCAGCAGCTTGGTTCCTAGCGGGGACTACAATGAGCAGTTCTTC; CDR3 protein: CASSLVPSGDYNEQFF
V gene: TRBV18; J gene: TRBJ2-3; clone size: NA; D gene: TRBD2; CDR3 DNA: TGTGCCAGCTCACGGGGAACTAGCGGGAGGGCCGGGAATACGCAGTATTTT; CDR3 protein: CASSRGTSGRAGNTQYF
V gene: TRBV7-9; J gene: TRBJ2-7; clone size: NA; D gene: NA; CDR3 DNA: TGTGCCAGCAGCTCCGCGGTCTACGAGCAGTACTTC; CDR3 protein: CASSSAVYEQYF
V gene: TRBV27; J gene: TRBJ2-3; clone size: once; D gene: TRBD2; CDR3 DNA: TGTGCCAGCAGTTTAAACGGGAGGTCAGATACGCAGTATTTT; CDR3 protein: CASSLNGRSDTQYF
V gene: TRBV5-6; J gene: TRBJ1-6; clone size: NA; D gene: NA; CDR3 DNA: TGTGCCAGCAGCTCCCAATTCCGGGACATAAATTCACCCCTCCACTTT; CDR3 protein: CASSSQFRDINSPLHF
V gene: TRBV27; J gene: TRBJ1-1; clone size: few; D gene: NA; CDR3 DNA: TGTGCCAGCAGTTCTAGTCTTCCGAACACTGAAGCTTTCTTT; CDR3 protein: CASSSSLPNTEAFF
V gene: TRBV5-5; J gene: TRBJ2-1; clone size: once; D gene: NA; CDR3 DNA: TGTGCCAGCAGCTTGGCCCTTCGGGATGAGCAGTTCTTC; CDR3 protein: CASSLALRDEQFF
V gene: TRBV19; J gene: TRBJ1-4; clone size: few; D gene: TRBD1; CDR3 DNA: TGTGCCAGTAGTGTCGGGACAGCAGATGAAAAACTGTTTTTT; CDR3 protein: CASSVGTADEKLFF
V gene: TRBV5-1; J gene: TRBJ2-3; clone size: NA; D gene: TRBD2; CDR3 DNA: TGCGCCAGCAGCTTGGCGAGGGCTAGCGGTAGCACAGATACGCAGTATTTT; CDR3 protein: CASSLARASGSTDTQYF
V gene: TRBV19; J gene: TRBJ1-5; clone size: NA; D gene: NA; CDR3 DNA: TGTGCCAGCCGGGACAGCAATCAGCCCCAGCATTTT; CDR3 protein: CASRDSNQPQHF
V gene: TRBV5-1; J gene: TRBJ2-7; clone size: NA; D gene: TRBD2; CDR3 DNA: TGCGCCAGCAGCTTGGGGAGCGGGAGTAACAACGAGCAGTACTTC; CDR3 protein: CASSLGSGSNNEQYF
V gene: TRBV19; J gene: TRBJ2-7; clone size: NA; D gene: TRBD1; CDR3 DNA: TGTGCCAGTACGACAGGGGGCGGGTACGAGCAGTACTTC; CDR3 protein: CASTTGGGYEQYF
V gene: TRBV18; J gene: TRBJ2-1; clone size: NA; D gene: NA; CDR3 DNA: TGTGCCAGCTCACCCATCAGCGGGACAAGCTCCTACAATGAGCAGTTCTTC; CDR3 protein: CASSPISGTSSYNEQFF